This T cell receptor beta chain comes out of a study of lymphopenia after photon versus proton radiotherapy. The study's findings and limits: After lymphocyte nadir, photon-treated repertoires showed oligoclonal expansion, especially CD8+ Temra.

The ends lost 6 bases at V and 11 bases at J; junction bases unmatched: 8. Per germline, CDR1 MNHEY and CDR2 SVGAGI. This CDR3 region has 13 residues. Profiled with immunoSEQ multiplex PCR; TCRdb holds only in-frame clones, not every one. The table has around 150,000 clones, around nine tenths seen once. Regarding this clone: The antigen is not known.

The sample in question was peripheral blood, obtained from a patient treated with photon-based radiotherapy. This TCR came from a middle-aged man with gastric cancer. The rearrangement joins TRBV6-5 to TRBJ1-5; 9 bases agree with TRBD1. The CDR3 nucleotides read TGTGCCAGCAGCCTCGACAGGGGGAAGGCCCAGCATTTT. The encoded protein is CASSLDRGKAQHF.